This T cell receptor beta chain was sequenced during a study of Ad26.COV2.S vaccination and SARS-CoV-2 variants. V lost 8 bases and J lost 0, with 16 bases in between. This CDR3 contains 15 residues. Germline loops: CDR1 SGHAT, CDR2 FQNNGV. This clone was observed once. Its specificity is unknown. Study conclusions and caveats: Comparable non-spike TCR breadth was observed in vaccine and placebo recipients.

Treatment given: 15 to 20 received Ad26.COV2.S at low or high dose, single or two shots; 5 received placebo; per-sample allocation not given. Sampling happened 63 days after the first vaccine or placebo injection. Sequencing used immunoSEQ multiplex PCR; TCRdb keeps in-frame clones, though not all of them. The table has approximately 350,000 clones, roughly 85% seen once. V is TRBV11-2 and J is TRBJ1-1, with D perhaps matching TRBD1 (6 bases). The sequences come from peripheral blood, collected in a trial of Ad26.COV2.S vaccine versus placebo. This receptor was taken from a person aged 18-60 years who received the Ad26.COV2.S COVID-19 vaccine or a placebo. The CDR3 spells CASLIWGHMNTEAFF. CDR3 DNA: TGTGCCAGCCTCATATGGGGACATATGAACACTGAAGCTTTCTTT.